This T cell receptor (beta chain) originates from a study of T cells after somatic rescue of genetic block. Using immunoSEQ multiplex PCR, the repertoire was profiled, and TCRdb retains in-frame clones only, with some absent. The sample has approximately 88,000 clones; 80% to 90% are singletons. The CDR3 extends over 16 amino acids. From germline, CDR1 is SEHNR and CDR2 FQNEAQ (reference sequence). Deletions cut 5 bases from V and 4 bases from J, with 17 bases between. The source material was peripheral blood mononuclear cells (PBMCs). The sequence was obtained from a woman under 30. The V and J genes are TRBV7-9 and TRBJ1-4; D is possibly TRBD1 (6 bases). The CDR3 protein is CASSPRGAQGNEKLFF. The CDR3 DNA is TGTGCCAGCAGCCCACGGGGGGCGCAGGGTAATGAAAAACTGTTTTTT.